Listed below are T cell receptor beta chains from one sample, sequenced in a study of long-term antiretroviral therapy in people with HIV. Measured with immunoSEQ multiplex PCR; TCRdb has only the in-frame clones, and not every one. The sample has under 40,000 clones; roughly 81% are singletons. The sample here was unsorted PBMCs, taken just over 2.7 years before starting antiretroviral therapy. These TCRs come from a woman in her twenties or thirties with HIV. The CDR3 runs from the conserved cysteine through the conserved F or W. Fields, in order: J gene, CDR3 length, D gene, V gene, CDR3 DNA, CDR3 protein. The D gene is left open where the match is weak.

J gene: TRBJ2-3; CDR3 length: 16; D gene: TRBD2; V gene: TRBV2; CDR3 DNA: TGTGCCAGCAGTGACCTAGCGGGGGGGCTGAAAGATACGCAGTATTTT; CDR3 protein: CASSDLAGGLKDTQYF
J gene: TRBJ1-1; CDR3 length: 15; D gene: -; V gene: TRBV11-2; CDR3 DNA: TGTGCCAGCAGCTCCTCCCTGGGAGTGAACACTGAAGCTTTCTTT; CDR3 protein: CASSSSLGVNTEAFF
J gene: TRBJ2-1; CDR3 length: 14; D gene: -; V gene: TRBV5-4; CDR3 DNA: TGTGCTACCCGGGTGGGGGAGTCGAGAAATGAGCAGTTCTTC; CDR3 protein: CATRVGESRNEQFF
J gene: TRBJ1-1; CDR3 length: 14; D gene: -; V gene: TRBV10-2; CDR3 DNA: TGCGCCAGCAGTAAAGGGGGAATGAACACTGAAGCTTTCTTT; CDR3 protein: CASSKGGMNTEAFF
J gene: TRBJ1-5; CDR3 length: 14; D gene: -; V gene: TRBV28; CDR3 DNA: TGTGCCAGCAGTCTTCAAGTAGGCAATCAGCCCCAGCATTTT; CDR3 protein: CASSLQVGNQPQHF
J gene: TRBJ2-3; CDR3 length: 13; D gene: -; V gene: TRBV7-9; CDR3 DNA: TGTGCCAGCAGCCAGGACAGTTCGATAACGCAGTATTTT; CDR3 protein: CASSQDSSITQYF
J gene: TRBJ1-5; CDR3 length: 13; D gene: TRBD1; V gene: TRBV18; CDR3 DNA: TGTGCCAGCTCAGGACAGGTTAGTCAGCCCCAGCATTTT; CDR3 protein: CASSGQVSQPQHF
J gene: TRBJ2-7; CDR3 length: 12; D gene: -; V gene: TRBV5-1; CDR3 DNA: TGCGCCAGCAGCTCTACGGCCTACGAGCAGTACTTC; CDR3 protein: CASSSTAYEQYF
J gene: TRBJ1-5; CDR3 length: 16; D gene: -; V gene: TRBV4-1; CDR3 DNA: TGCGCCAGCAGCCCCGACAATAGCCATAGCAATCAGCCCCAGCATTTT; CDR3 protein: CASSPDNSHSNQPQHF
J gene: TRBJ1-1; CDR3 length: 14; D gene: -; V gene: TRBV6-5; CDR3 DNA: TGTGCCAGCAGTTACGGGGCAGGTCCGAATTCGGCTTTCTTT; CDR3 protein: CASSYGAGPNSAFF